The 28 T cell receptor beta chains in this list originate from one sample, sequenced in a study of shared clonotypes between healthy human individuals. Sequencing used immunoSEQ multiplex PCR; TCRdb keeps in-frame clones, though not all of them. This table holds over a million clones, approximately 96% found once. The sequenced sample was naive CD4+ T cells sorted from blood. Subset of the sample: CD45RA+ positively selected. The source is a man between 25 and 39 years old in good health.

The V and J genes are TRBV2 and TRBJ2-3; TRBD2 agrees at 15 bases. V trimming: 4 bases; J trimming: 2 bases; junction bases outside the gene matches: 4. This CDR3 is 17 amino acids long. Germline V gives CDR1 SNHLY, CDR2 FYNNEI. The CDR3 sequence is CASSAGTSGRSTDTQYF. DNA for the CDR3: TGTGCCAGCAGTGCGGGGACTAGCGGGAGGTCCACAGATACGCAGTATTTT.

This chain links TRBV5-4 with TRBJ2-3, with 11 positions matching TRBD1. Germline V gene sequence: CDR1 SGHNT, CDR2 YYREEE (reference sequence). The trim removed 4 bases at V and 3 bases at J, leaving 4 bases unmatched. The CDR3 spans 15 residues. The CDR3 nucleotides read TGTGCCAGCAGCCGGGGACAGGGGGGTACAGATACGCAGTATTTT. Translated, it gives CASSRGQGGTDTQYF.

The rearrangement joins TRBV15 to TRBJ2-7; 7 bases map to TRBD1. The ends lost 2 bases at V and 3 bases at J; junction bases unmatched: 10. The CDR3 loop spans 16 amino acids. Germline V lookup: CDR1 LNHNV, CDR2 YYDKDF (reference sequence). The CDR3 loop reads CATSRPRQGASYEQYF. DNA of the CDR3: TGTGCCACCAGCAGACCCAGACAGGGCGCGAGCTACGAGCAGTACTTC.

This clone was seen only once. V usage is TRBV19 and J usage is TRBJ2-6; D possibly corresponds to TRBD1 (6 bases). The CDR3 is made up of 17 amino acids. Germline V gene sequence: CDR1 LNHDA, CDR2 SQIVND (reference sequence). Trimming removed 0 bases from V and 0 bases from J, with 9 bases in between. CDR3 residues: CASSIESGDSGANVLTF. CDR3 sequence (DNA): TGTGCCAGTAGTATAGAATCAGGGGACTCTGGGGCCAACGTCCTGACTTTC.

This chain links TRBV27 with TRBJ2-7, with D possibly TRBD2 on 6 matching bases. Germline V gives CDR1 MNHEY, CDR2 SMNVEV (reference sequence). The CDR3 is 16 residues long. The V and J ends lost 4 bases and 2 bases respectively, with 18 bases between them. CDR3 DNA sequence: TGTGCCAGCAGTTACTATCGCGGGATCGGGACCTACGAGCAGTACTTC. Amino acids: CASSYYRGIGTYEQYF.

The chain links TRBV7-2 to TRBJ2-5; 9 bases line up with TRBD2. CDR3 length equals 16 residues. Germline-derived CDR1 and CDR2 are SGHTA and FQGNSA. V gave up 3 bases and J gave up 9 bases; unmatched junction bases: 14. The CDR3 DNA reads TGTGCCAGCAGCTTCCTTAGCGGGAGTTTCTTGGCGTCCCAGTACTTC. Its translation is CASSFLSGSFLASQYF.

Here the CDR3 DNA reads TGTGCCAGCAGCCTAGGGGGCACCAGGGGGCTGATTGAGCAGTTCTTC. Its translation is CASSLGGTRGLIEQFF. V and J are TRBV9 and TRBJ2-1; 8 bases fit TRBD1. Germline-derived CDR1 and CDR2 are SGDLS and YYNGEE. With 4 bases clipped from V and 9 bases from J, the junction kept 15 bases outside the gene matches. The CDR3 length is 16 residues. The variable domain in full, with the rest retrieved from reference TRBV9 and TRBJ2-1, is DSGVTQTPKHLITATGQRVTLRCSPRSGDLSVYWYQQSLDQGLQFLIQYYNGEERAKGNILERFSAQQFPDLHSELNLSSLELGDSALYFCASSLGGTRGLIEQFFGPGTRLTVL.

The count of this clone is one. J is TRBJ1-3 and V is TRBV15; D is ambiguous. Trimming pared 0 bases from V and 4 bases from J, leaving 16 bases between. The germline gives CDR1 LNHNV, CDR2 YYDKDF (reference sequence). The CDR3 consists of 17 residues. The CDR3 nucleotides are TGTGCCACCAGCAGAGATTGGTCCTCGCAGTCGGGAAACACCATATATTTT. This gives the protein CATSRDWSSQSGNTIYF. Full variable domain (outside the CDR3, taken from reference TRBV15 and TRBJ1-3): DAMVIQNPRYQVTQFGKPVTLSCSQTLNHNVMYWYQQKSSQAPKLLFHYYDKDFNNEADTPDNFQSRRPNTSFCFLDIRSPGLGDTAMYLCATSRDWSSQSGNTIYFGEGSWLTVV.

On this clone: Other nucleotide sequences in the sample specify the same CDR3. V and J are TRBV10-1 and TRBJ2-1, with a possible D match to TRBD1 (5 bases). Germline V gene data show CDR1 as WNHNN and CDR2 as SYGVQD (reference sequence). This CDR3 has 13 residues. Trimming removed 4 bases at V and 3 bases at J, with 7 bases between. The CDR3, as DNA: TGCGCCAGCAGTGGTGACAGCTACAATGAGCAGTTCTTC. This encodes CASSGDSYNEQFF.

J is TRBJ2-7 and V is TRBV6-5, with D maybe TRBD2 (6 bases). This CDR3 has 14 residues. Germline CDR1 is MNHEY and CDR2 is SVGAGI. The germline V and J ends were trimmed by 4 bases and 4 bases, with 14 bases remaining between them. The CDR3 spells CASSSDGGGYEQYF. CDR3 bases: TGTGCCAGCAGTTCGGACGGTGGGGGGTACGAGCAGTACTTC.

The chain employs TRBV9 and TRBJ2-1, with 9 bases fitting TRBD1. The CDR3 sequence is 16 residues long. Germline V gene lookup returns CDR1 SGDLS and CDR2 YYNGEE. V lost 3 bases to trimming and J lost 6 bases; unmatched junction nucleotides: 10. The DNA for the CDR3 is TGTGCCAGCAGCGACCGGGGACAGGGTTTAAGCAATGAGCAGTTCTTC. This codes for CASSDRGQGLSNEQFF. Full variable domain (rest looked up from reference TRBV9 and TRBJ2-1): DSGVTQTPKHLITATGQRVTLRCSPRSGDLSVYWYQQSLDQGLQFLIQYYNGEERAKGNILERFSAQQFPDLHSELNLSSLELGDSALYFCASSDRGQGLSNEQFFGPGTRLTVL.

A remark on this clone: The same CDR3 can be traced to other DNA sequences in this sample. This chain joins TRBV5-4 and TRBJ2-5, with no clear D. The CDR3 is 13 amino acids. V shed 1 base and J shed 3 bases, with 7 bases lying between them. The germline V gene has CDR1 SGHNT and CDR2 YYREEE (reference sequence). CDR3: CASSLRGEETQYF. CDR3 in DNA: TGTGCCAGCAGCTTGCGTGGGGAAGAGACCCAGTACTTC.

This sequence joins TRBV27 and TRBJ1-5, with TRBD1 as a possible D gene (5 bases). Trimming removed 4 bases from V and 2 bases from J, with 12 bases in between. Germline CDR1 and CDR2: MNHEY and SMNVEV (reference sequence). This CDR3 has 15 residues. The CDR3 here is CASSSRGGGNQPQHF. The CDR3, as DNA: TGTGCCAGCAGTTCGCGGGGGGGAGGCAATCAGCCCCAGCATTTT.

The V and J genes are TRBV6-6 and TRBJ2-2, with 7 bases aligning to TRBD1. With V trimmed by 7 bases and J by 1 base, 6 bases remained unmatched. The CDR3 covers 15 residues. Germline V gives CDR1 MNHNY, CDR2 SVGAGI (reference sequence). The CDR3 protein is CASNLGQENTGELFF. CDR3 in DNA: TGTGCCAGCAATCTCGGACAGGAGAACACCGGGGAGCTGTTTTTT.

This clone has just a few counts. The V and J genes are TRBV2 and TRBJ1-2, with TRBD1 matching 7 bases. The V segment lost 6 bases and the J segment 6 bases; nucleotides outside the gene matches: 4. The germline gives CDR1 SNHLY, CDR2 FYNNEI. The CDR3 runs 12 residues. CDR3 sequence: CASRLTGHGYTF. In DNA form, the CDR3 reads TGTGCCAGCAGGTTGACAGGGCATGGCTACACCTTC.

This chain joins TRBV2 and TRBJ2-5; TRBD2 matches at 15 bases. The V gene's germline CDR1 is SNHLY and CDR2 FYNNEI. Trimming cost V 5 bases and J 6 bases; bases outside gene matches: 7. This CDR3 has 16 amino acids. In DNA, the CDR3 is TGTGCCAGCAGTAAGGAGGGACTAGCGGGAGGAAAGACCCAGTACTTC. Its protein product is CASSKEGLAGGKTQYF.

CDR3 protein: CASSQAGGPNNEQFF. DNA of the CDR3: TGTGCCAGCAGCCAAGCGGGAGGCCCTAACAATGAGCAGTTCTTC. V is TRBV28 and J is TRBJ2-1, with 9 bases that match TRBD2. Germline CDR1 and CDR2: MDHEN and SYDVKM. CDR3 size: 15 residues. Losses at the gene ends were 6 bases for V and 5 bases for J; bases not matched to a gene: 8.

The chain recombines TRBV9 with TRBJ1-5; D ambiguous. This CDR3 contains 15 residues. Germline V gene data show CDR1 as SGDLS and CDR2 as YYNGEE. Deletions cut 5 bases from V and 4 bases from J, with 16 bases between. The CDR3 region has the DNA TGTGCCAGCAGTCCTGTGGGCCAGCCGAATCAGCCCCAGCATTTT. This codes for CASSPVGQPNQPQHF.

The CDR3 bases are TGCGCCAGCAGCGTTCAAGGTGTTATGAACACTGAAGCTTTCTTT. Amino acid sequence: CASSVQGVMNTEAFF. The chain uses TRBV5-1 and TRBJ1-1; D remains ambiguous. CDR1 and CDR2 (germline): SGHRS, YFSETQ. This CDR3 has 15 amino acids. Trimming pared 4 bases from V and 0 bases from J, leaving 13 bases between. Combining the CDR3 with reference TRBV5-1 and TRBJ1-1 gives the whole variable domain KAGVTQTPRYLIKTRGQQVTLSCSPISGHRSVSWYQQTPGQGLQFLFEYFSETQRNKGNFPGRFSGRQFSNSRSEMNVSTLELGDSALYLCASSVQGVMNTEAFFGQGTRLTVV.

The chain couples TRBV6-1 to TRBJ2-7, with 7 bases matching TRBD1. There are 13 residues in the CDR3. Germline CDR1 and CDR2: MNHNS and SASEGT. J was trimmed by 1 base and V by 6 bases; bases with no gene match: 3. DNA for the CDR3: TGTGCCAGCAGCCGGGACAGATCCTACGAGCAGTACTTC. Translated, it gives CASSRDRSYEQYF.

In DNA, the CDR3 is TGCGCCAGACCTCTGGGACCTTACTACGAGCAGTACTTC. It encodes CARPLGPYYEQYF. The chain uses TRBV5-1 and TRBJ2-7, with D perhaps assigned TRBD1 or TRBD2 (5 bases each). V was cut by 8 bases and J by 3 bases, with 15 bases left in between. The CDR3 consists of 13 residues. Per the germline V gene, CDR1 is SGHRS and CDR2 is YFSETQ.

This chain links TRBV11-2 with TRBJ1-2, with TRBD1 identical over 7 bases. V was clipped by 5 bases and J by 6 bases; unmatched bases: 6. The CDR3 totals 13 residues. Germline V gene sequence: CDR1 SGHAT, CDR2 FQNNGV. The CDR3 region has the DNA TGTGCCAGCAGCCAGGGGACAGTTGATGGCTACACCTTC. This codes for CASSQGTVDGYTF.

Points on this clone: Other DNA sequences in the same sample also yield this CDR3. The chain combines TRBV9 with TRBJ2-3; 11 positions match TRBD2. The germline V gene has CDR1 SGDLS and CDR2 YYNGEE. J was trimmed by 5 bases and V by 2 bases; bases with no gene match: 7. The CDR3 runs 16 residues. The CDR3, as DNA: TGTGCCAGCAGCGTGGGTCTAGCGGGAGGACTAGATACGCAGTATTTT. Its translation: CASSVGLAGGLDTQYF.

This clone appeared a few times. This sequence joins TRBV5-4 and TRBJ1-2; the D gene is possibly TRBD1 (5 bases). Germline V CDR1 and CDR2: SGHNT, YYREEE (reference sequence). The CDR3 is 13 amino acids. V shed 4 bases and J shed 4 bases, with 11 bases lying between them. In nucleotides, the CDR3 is TGTGCCAGCAGCCCCACAGGAGCCTATGGCTACACCTTC. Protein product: CASSPTGAYGYTF.

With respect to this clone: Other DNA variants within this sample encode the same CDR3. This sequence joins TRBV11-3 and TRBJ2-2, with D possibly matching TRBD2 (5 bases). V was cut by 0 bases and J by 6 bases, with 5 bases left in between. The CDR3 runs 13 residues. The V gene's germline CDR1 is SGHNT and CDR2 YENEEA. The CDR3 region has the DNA TGTGCCAGCAGCTTAGACGGGGCCGGGGAGCTGTTTTTT. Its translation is CASSLDGAGELFF.

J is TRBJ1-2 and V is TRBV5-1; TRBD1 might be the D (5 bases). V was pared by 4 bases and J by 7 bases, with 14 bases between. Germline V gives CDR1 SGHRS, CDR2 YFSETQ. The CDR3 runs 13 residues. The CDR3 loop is CASSRLEGFGYTF. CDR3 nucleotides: TGCGCCAGCAGCCGTCTAGAGGGGTTTGGCTACACCTTC.

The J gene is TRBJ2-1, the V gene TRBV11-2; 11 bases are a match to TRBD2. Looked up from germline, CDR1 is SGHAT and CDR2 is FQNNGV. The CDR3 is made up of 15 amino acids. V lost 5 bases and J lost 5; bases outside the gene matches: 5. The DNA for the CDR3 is TGTGCCAGCAGCCCCGGGACTAGCGGTGACAATGAGCAGTTCTTC. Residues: CASSPGTSGDNEQFF.

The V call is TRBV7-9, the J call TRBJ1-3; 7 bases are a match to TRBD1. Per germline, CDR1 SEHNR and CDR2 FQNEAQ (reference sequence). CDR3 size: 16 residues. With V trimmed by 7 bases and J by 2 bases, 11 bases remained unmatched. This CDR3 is CASTPRDRVAGNTIYF. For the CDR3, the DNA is TGTGCCAGCACCCCTAGGGACAGAGTTGCTGGAAACACCATATATTTT.